One sample yielded the 25 T cell receptor beta chains listed below, sequenced in a study of blood T cell repertoires in COVID-19. Profiled with immunoSEQ multiplex PCR; TCRdb holds only in-frame clones, not every one. The sample holds about 270,000 clones, roughly 85% seen once. Sequenced sample: PBMCs or T cells enriched from blood (not recorded which). Receptors were obtained from a woman in her fifties or sixties with acute COVID-19.

The chain couples TRBV7-2 to TRBJ2-7; 10 nucleotides align to TRBD1. V shed 5 bases and J 3 bases; nucleotides not matched to a gene: 19. The CDR3 runs 19 residues. The V gene's germline CDR1 is SGHTA and CDR2 FQGNSA. The CDR3 nucleotides are TGTGCCAGCAGCGCAAGACAGGGGGCGAGGCCTAGCGTTCGCTACGAGCAGTACTTC. It specifies CASSARQGARPSVRYEQYF.

This clone occurred a few times. The CDR3 sequence: CAWSVPGGWTEAFF. In DNA, the CDR3 is TGTGCCTGGAGTGTCCCAGGGGGCTGGACTGAAGCTTTCTTT. The V call is TRBV30, the J call TRBJ1-1; TRBD1 matches at 8 bases. There are 14 residues in the CDR3. V trimming: 0 bases; J trimming: 5 bases; junction bases outside the gene matches: 5. Germline loops: CDR1 GTSNPN, CDR2 SVGIG (reference sequence).

The genes are TRBV5-1 and TRBJ1-3; 11 nucleotides match TRBD1. This CDR3 spans 16 amino acids. Per the germline V gene, CDR1 is SGHRS and CDR2 is YFSETQ. Germline trimming cut 2 bases from V and 4 bases from J; bases unmatched to any gene: 5. The CDR3 nucleotides read TGCGCCAGCAGCTTCTCCGGGACAGGGGGAGGAAACACCATATATTTT. It encodes CASSFSGTGGGNTIYF.

The chain couples TRBV5-1 to TRBJ1-1; 7 bases fit TRBD1. After removal of 3 bases from V and 1 base from J, the junction contained 9 bases not matched to a gene. The CDR3 is 16 amino acids. Looked up from germline, CDR1 is SGHRS and CDR2 is YFSETQ. DNA of the CDR3: TGCGCCAGCAGCTCGGCGACAGGGAAGGAGAACACTGAAGCTTTCTTT. Amino acids: CASSSATGKENTEAFF. Complete variable domain (other parts from reference TRBV5-1 and TRBJ1-1): KAGVTQTPRYLIKTRGQQVTLSCSPISGHRSVSWYQQTPGQGLQFLFEYFSETQRNKGNFPGRFSGRQFSNSRSEMNVSTLELGDSALYLCASSSATGKENTEAFFGQGTRLTVV.

The V call is TRBV14, the J call TRBJ1-5; the D gene is possibly TRBD1 (6 bases). The V gene's germline CDR1 is SGHDN and CDR2 FVKESK. There are 16 residues in the CDR3. V lost 4 bases and J 3 bases, leaving 16 bases between the germline ends. The CDR3, as DNA: TGTGCCAGCAGCCCCTTGGACAGCTCTAACAATCAGCCCCAGCATTTT. Protein: CASSPLDSSNNQPQHF.

The chain is built from TRBV7-9 and TRBJ1-5; 8 bases are shared with TRBD1. The CDR3 consists of 17 residues. Per germline, CDR1 SEHNR and CDR2 FQNEAQ (reference sequence). The junction had 12 bases not matched to a gene; V was cut back by 3 bases and J by 5 bases. CDR3 DNA sequence: TGTGCCAGCAGCTTTACAGGGGGGGCAAGAGGGGATCAGCCCCAGCATTTT. Protein sequence: CASSFTGGARGDQPQHF.

The chain has TRBV9 and TRBJ1-1; D possibly corresponds to TRBD1 (5 bases). In germline, CDR1 is SGDLS, CDR2 YYNGEE. Trimming removed 2 bases from V and 5 bases from J, with 25 bases in between. This CDR3 comprises 18 residues. CDR3 amino acids: CASSVQPPGPGVGTEAFF. Written as DNA, the CDR3 is TGTGCCAGCAGCGTTCAACCACCGGGACCGGGAGTGGGGACTGAAGCTTTCTTT.

The chain is built from TRBV30 and TRBJ1-2; D may be TRBD1 (5 bases). The length of the CDR3 is 12 residues. The ends were cut back, 1 base at V and 7 bases at J, with 10 bases in the middle. CDR1 is GTSNPN and CDR2 is SVGIG in the germline V gene (reference sequence). CDR3 in amino acids: CAWSGGGGGYTF. The DNA for the CDR3 is TGTGCCTGGAGTGGGGGGGGTGGTGGCTACACCTTC. Full variable domain (remainder filled in from reference TRBV30 and TRBJ1-2): SQTIHQWPATLVQPVGSPLSLECTVEGTSNPNLYWYRQAAGRGLQLLFYSVGIGQISSEVPQNLSASRPQDRQFILSSKKLLLSDSGFYLCAWSGGGGGYTFGSGTRLTVV.

This clone was detected only once. V and J are TRBV6-5 and TRBJ2-7; 7 bases fit TRBD1. The CDR3 runs to 14 residues. Germline CDR1 MNHEY, CDR2 SVGAGI. V dropped 0 bases and J dropped 9; count of bases not matched to a gene: 8. Here the CDR3 DNA reads TGTGCCAGCAGTTACTCCGGACTTGACAGGGTGCAGTACTTC. It yields the protein CASSYSGLDRVQYF.

The chain carries TRBV29-1 and TRBJ1-3; 11 nucleotides match TRBD1. The CDR3 is 13 residues long. After removal of 6 bases from V and 8 bases from J, the junction contained 6 bases not matched to a gene. CDR1 is SQVTM and CDR2 is ANQGSEA in the germline V gene. CDR3 nucleotide sequence: TGCAGCGTCGGACAGGGGGCAAGGGACACCATATATTTT. Translation gives CSVGQGARDTIYF.

J is TRBJ2-7 and V is TRBV7-2, with 8 bases fitting TRBD1. Germline V gene lookup returns CDR1 SGHTA and CDR2 FQGNSA. The CDR3 covers 13 residues. V dropped 6 bases and J dropped 5; count of bases not matched to a gene: 6. CDR3 loop: CASSPDRDNEQYF. The CDR3 bases are TGTGCCAGCAGTCCGGACAGGGATAACGAGCAGTACTTC.

This sequence joins TRBV27 and TRBJ1-5; D is ambiguous. CDR1 and CDR2 from the germline V gene are MNHEY and SMNVEV (reference sequence). V lost 8 bases and J lost 0, with 11 bases in between. This CDR3 is 14 amino acids long. CDR3 sequence (DNA): TGTGCCAGCCGATCGGGAGGTAGCAATCAGCCCCAGCATTTT. This codes for CASRSGGSNQPQHF.

This rearrangement joins TRBV5-4 to TRBJ1-2; 9 bases align to TRBD1. Germline trimming cut 3 bases from V and 7 bases from J; bases unmatched to any gene: 10. From germline, CDR1 is SGHNT and CDR2 YYREEE (reference sequence). The CDR3 spans 15 residues. The chain's CDR3 is CASSWRDRELSGYTF. The CDR3 region has the DNA TGTGCCAGCAGCTGGAGGGACAGGGAGCTTTCTGGCTACACCTTC. Combining the CDR3 with reference TRBV5-4 and TRBJ1-2 gives the whole variable domain ETGVTQSPTHLIKTRGQQVTLRCSSQSGHNTVSWYQQALGQGPQFIFQYYREEENGRGNFPPRFSGLQFPNYSSELNVNALELDDSALYLCASSWRDRELSGYTFGSGTRLTVV.

A word on this clone: At one of its ends the junction is not consistent with the germline gene, which may arise from a read error. The chain uses TRBV30 and TRBJ2-7; D might be TRBD2 (5 bases). This CDR3 comprises 12 residues. In germline, CDR1 is GTSNPN, CDR2 SVGIG (reference sequence). In DNA form, the CDR3 reads TGTGCCTGGAGTGTTAATTCGGGGAAGTGGAACTTC. Translating gives CAWSVNSGKWNF.

This rearrangement joins TRBV5-6 to TRBJ1-2; TRBD1 is a possible D gene (5 bases). CDR1 is SGHDT, CDR2 YYEEEE, per germline. With 0 bases removed from V and 0 bases from J, the gap between germline ends came to 6 bases. This CDR3 has 14 amino acids. CDR3 sequence reads: CASSLGTSNYGYTF. The CDR3 coding sequence is TGTGCCAGCAGCTTGGGGACATCTAACTATGGCTACACCTTC.

The gene calls are TRBV5-1 and TRBJ1-4, with D hard to call. V dropped 1 base and J dropped 0 bases, with 10 bases sitting between them. There are 16 residues in the CDR3. Germline CDR1 and CDR2: SGHRS and YFSETQ. The CDR3 DNA follows: TGCGCCAGCAGCTTGAGTCTGGCTGCAACTAATGAAAAACTGTTTTTT. Amino acids: CASSLSLAATNEKLFF.

This clone was detected only once. The chain combines TRBV19 with TRBJ2-7; possible D gene TRBD1, 5 bases. Germline V CDR1 and CDR2: LNHDA, SQIVND (reference sequence). The V end was cut by 7 bases, the J end by 0 bases, with 10 bases between. The CDR3 has 13 residues. As DNA, the CDR3 is TGTGCCAGTACCGGACAAAACTCCTACGAGCAGTACTTC. Encoded protein: CASTGQNSYEQYF.

The chain uses TRBV30 and TRBJ1-1; TRBD1 might be the D (6 bases). Germline CDR1 is GTSNPN and CDR2 is SVGIG (reference sequence). The CDR3 spans 13 residues. V dropped 5 bases and J dropped 3 bases, with 13 bases sitting between them. CDR3 nucleotide sequence: TGTGCCTGGGGGGGGCCGTTACACACTGAAGCTTTCTTT. It translates to CAWGGPLHTEAFF.

This rearrangement joins TRBV6-2 or TRBV6-3 to TRBJ2-7, with D perhaps matching TRBD1 (5 bases). CDR1 and CDR2 (germline): MNHEY, SVGEGT. The CDR3 consists of 14 residues. The V end lost 2 bases, the J end lost 4 bases, and 12 bases lay between the germline ends. This CDR3 reads CASSYPFDSYEQYF. The CDR3 nucleotides are TGTGCCAGCAGTTACCCATTCGACAGTTACGAGCAGTACTTC.

This clone is a singleton in its sample. J is TRBJ1-1 and V is TRBV5-1; TRBD1 agrees at 8 bases. This CDR3 spans 15 amino acids. V lost 3 bases to trimming and J lost 4 bases; unmatched junction nucleotides: 8. CDR1 SGHRS and CDR2 YFSETQ come from the germline V gene. The CDR3 region is CASSSGDRGVTEAFF. CDR3 sequence (DNA): TGCGCCAGCAGCTCCGGAGACAGGGGAGTCACTGAAGCTTTCTTT.

This clone occurred a few times. One end of the junction fails to match germline, which may point to a read error. The gene calls are TRBV2 and TRBJ2-5; 8 bases align to TRBD2. Germline V gene sequence: CDR1 SNHLY, CDR2 FYNNEI. This CDR3 spans 14 amino acids. This chain's CDR3 is CASSPTSAREAQYF. CDR3 nucleotides: TGTGCCAGCAGCCCGACTAGCGCCCGAGAGGCCCAGTACTTC. The whole variable domain, remainder taken from reference TRBV2 and TRBJ2-5, is EPEVTQTPSHQVTQMGQEVILRCVPISNHLYFYWYRQILGQKVEFLVSFYNNEISEKSEIFDDQFSVERPDGSNFTLKIRSTKLEDSAMYFCASSPTSAREAQYFGPGTRLLVL.

This clone was counted many times. CDR3 loop: CASSPGVEGYGYTF. The DNA of the CDR3 is TGTGCCAGCTCACCGGGAGTTGAGGGCTATGGCTACACCTTC. This chain connects TRBV18 to TRBJ1-2; unclear D gene. Trimming took 3 bases from V and 4 from J, leaving 12 bases between them. The CDR3 has 14 amino acids. Germline CDR1 KGHSH, CDR2 LQKENI.

CDR3 sequence (DNA): TGCGCCAGCAGTTCGGGAGCCGGGGAGCTGTTTTTT. It specifies CASSSGAGELFF. This chain uses TRBV5-1 with TRBJ2-2; the D gene is possibly TRBD2 (6 bases). Germline V gives CDR1 SGHRS, CDR2 YFSETQ. The CDR3 has 12 amino acids. Trimming pared 5 bases from V and 6 bases from J, leaving 8 bases between.

V and J are TRBV6-2 or TRBV6-3 and TRBJ2-2; 9 positions agree with TRBD2. Germline V gene data show CDR1 as MNHEY and CDR2 as SVGEGT. The J segment lost 2 bases and the V segment lost 0 bases, leaving 4 bases of the junction unmatched. CDR3 length: 17 residues. CDR3 sequence: CASSYSETSGNTGELFF. The CDR3 region has the DNA TGTGCCAGCAGTTACTCCGAGACTAGCGGAAACACCGGGGAGCTGTTTTTT.

The chain is built from TRBV10-1 and TRBJ2-3; the D gene is possibly TRBD2 (6 bases). The CDR3 has 13 residues. Germline assignment: CDR1 WNHNN and CDR2 SYGVQD (reference sequence). V lost 4 bases, J lost 8 bases, and 13 bases lay in between. DNA for the CDR3: TGCGCCAGCAGTGGCGGGGAGAAGGCTACGCAGTATTTT. Translated, it gives CASSGGEKATQYF.